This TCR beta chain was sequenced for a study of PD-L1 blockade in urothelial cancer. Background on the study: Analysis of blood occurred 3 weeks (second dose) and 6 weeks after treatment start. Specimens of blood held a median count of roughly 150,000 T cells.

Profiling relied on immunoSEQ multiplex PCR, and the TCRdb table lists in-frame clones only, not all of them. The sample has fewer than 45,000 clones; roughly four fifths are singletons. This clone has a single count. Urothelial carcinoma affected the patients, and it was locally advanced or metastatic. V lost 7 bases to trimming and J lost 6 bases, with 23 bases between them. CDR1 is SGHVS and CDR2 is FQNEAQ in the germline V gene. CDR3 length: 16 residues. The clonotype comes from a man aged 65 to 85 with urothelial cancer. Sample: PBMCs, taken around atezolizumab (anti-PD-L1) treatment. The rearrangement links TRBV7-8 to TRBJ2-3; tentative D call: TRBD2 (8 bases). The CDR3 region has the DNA TGTGCCAGCACCCCAGGGGGTGCGGGGGGCGGTGATACGCAGTATTTT. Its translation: CASTPGGAGGGDTQYF.